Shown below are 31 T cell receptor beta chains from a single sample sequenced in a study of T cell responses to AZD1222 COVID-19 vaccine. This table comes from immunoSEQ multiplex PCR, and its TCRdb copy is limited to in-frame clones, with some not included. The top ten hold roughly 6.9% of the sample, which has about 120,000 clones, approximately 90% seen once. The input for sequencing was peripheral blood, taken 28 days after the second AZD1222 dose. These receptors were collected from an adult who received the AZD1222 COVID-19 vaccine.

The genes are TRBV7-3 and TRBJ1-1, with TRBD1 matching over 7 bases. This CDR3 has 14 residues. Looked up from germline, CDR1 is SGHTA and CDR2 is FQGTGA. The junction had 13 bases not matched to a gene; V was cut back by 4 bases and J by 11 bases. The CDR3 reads CASSSQGQAREAFF. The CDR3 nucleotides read TGTGCCAGCAGCTCCCAAGGACAGGCCCGAGAGGCTTTCTTT.

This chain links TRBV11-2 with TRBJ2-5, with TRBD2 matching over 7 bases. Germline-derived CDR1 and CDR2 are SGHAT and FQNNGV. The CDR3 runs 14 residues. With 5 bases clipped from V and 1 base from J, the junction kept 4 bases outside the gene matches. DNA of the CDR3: TGTGCCAGCAGCCCCCGACTAGCCCAAGAGACCCAGTACTTC. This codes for CASSPRLAQETQYF.

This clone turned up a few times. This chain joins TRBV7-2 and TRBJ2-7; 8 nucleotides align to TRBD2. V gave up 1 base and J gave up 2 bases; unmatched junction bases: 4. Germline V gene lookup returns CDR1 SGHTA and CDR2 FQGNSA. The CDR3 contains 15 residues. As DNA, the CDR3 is TGTGCCAGCAGCTTAGGTTTAGCGGGACCCTACGAGCAGTACTTC. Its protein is CASSLGLAGPYEQYF.

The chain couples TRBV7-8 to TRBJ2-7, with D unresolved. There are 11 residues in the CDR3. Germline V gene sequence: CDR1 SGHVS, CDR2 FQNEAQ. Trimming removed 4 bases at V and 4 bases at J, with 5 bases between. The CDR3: CASSSTYEQYF. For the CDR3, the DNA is TGTGCCAGCAGCTCAACATACGAGCAGTACTTC. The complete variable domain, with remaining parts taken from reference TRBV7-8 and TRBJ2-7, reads GAGVSQSPRYKVAKRGQDVALRCDPISGHVSLFWYQQALGQGPEFLTYFQNEAQLDKSGLPSDRFFAERPEGSVSTLKIQRTQQEDSAVYLCASSSTYEQYFGPGTRLTVT.

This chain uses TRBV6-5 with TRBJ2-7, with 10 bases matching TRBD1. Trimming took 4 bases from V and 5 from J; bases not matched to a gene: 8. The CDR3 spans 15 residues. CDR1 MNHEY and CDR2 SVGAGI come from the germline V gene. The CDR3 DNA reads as TGTGCCAGCAGTTGGAAGACAGGGGGCTACGACGAGCAGTACTTC. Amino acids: CASSWKTGGYDEQYF.

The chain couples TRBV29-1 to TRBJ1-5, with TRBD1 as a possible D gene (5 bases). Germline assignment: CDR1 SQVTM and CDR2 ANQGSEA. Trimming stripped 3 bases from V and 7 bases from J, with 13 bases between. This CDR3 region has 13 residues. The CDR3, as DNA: TGCAGCGTTGATGGCGGGGGAGGCCAGCCCCAGCATTTT. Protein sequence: CSVDGGGGQPQHF.

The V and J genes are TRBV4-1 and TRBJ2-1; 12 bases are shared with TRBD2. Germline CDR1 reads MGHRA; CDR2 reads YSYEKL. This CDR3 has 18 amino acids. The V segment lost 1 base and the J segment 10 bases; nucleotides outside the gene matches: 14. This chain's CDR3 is CASSQVSVTSGGPGEQFF. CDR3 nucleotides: TGCGCCAGCAGCCAAGTGTCCGTCACTAGCGGGGGGCCGGGGGAGCAGTTCTTC.

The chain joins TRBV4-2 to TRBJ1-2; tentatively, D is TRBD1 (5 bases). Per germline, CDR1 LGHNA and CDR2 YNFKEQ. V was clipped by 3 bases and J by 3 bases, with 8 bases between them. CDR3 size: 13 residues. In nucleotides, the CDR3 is TGTGCCAGCAGCCAGGGGACCTACTATGGCTACACCTTC. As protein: CASSQGTYYGYTF.

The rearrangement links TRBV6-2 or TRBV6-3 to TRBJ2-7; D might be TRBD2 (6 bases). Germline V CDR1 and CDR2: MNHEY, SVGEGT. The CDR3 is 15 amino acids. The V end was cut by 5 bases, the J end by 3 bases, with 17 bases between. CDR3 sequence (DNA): TGTGCCAGCAGTCGTATCCGGGAGTGGGGCTACGAGCAGTACTTC. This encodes CASSRIREWGYEQYF.

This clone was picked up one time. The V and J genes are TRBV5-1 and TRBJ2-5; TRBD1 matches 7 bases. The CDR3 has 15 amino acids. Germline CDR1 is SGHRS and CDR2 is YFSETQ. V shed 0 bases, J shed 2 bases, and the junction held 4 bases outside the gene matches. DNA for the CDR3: TGCGCCAGCAGCTTGGTGGCAGGGGGACAAGAGACCCAGTACTTC. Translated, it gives CASSLVAGGQETQYF.

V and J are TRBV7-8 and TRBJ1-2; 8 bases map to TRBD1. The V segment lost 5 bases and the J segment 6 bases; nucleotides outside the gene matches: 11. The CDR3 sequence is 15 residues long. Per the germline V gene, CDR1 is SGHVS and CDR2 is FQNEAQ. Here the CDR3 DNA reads TGTGCCAGCAGCATACCTCCGACAGGGGAGGATGGCTACACCTTC. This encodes CASSIPPTGEDGYTF.

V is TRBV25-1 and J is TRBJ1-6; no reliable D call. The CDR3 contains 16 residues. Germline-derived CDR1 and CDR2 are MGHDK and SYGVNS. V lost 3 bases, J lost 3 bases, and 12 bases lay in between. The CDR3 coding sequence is TGTGCCAGCAGTGACGTCCGCAGCTTCTATAATTCACCCCTCCACTTT. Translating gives CASSDVRSFYNSPLHF.

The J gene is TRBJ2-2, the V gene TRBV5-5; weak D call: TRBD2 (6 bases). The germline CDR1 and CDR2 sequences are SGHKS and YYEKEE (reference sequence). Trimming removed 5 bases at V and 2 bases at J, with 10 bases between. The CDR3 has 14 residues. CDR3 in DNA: TGTGCCAGCAGTTCGGGACTCAACACCGGGGAGCTGTTTTTT. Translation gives CASSSGLNTGELFF.

The chain's CDR3 is CASNPGDGNTIYF. The CDR3, as DNA: TGTGCCAGCAATCCGGGAGACGGAAACACCATATATTTT. V usage is TRBV6-5 and J usage is TRBJ1-3; D gene ambiguous. Trimming removed 7 bases from V and 4 bases from J, with 11 bases in between. CDR1 is MNHEY and CDR2 is SVGAGI in the germline V gene. This CDR3 is built from 13 residues.

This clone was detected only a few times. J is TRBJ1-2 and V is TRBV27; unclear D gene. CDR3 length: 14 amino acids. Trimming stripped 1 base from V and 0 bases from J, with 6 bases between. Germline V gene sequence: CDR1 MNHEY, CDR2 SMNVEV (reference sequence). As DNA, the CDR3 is TGTGCCAGCAGTTTATTGGGAACTAACTATGGCTACACCTTC. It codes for CASSLLGTNYGYTF.

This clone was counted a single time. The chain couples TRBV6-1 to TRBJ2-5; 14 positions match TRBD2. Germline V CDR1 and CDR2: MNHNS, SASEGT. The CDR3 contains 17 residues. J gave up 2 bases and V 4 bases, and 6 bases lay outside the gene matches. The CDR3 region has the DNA TGTGCCAGCAGTGGAACACGGACTAGCGGGGGGCAAGAGACCCAGTACTTC. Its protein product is CASSGTRTSGGQETQYF.

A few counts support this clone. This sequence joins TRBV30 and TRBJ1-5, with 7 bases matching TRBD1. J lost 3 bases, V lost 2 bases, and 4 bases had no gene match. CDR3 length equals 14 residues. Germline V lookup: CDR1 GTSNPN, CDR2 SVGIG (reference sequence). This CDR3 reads CAWSRQGPNQPQHF. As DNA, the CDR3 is TGTGCCTGGAGTCGACAGGGTCCCAATCAGCCCCAGCATTTT.

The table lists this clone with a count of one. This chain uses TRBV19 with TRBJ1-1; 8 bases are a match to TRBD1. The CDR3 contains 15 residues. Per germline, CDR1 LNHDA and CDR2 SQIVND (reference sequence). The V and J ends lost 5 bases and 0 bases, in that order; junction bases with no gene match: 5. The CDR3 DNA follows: TGTGCCAGTAGTGTGGGGGACAGGTTGAACACTGAAGCTTTCTTT. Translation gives CASSVGDRLNTEAFF.

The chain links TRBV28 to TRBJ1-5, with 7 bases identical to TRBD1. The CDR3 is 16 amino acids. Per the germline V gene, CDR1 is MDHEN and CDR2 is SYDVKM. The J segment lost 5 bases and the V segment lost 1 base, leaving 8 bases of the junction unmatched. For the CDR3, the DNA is TGTGCCAGCAGTTTATCCTACAGGGGCTGGCATCAGCCCCAGCATTTT. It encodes CASSLSYRGWHQPQHF.

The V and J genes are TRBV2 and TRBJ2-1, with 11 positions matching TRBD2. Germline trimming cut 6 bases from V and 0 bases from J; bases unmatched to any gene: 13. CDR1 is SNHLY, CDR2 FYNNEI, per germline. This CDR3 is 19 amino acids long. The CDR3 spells CASRPTVRTSGSSYNEQFF. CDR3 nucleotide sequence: TGTGCCAGCAGACCCACCGTAAGAACTAGCGGGAGCTCCTACAATGAGCAGTTCTTC.

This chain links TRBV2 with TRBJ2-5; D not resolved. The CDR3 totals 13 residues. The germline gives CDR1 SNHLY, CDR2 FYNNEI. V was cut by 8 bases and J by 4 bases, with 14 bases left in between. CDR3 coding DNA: TGTGCCAGCTGTCGTAACTTAGGAGAGACCCAGTACTTC. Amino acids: CASCRNLGETQYF.

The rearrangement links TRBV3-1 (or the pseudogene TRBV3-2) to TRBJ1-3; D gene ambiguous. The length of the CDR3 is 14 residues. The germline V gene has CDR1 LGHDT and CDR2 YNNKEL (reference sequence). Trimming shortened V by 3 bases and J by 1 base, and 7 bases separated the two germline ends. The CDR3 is CASSHRASGNTIYF. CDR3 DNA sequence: TGTGCCAGCAGCCACCGGGCGTCTGGAAACACCATATATTTT.

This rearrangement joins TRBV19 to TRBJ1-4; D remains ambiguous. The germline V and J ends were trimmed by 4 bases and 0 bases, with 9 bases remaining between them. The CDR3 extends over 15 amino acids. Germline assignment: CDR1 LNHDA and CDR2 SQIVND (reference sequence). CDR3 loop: CASSSTDTTNEKLFF. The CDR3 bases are TGTGCCAGTAGTAGCACAGACACAACTAATGAAAAACTGTTTTTT.

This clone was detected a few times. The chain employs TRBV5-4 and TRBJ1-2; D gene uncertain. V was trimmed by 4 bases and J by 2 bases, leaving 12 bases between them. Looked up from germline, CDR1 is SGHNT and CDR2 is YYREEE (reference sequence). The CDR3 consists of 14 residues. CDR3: CASSVAPGNYGYTF. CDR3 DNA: TGTGCCAGCAGCGTGGCCCCGGGGAACTATGGCTACACCTTC.

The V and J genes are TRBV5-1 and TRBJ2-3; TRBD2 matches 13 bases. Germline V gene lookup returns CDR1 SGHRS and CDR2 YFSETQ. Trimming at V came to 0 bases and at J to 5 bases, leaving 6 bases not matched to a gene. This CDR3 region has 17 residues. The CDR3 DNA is TGCGCCAGCAGCTTGGCCACTAGCGGGGGGGAGGAAGATACGCAGTATTTT. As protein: CASSLATSGGEEDTQYF.

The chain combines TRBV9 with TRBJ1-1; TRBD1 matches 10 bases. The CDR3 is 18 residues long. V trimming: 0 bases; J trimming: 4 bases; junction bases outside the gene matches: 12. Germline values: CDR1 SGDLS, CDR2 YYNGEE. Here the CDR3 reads CASSVDSGTGDLATEAFF. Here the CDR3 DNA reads TGTGCCAGCAGCGTAGATTCAGGGACAGGGGATTTGGCCACTGAAGCTTTCTTT.

Here the CDR3 reads CASRAANPGPLHNEQFF. The CDR3 bases are TGCGCCAGCAGGGCTGCCAATCCGGGACCCCTGCACAATGAGCAGTTCTTC. The chain carries TRBV5-1 and TRBJ2-1, with D perhaps given as TRBD1 or TRBD2 (5 bases each). Germline assignment: CDR1 SGHRS and CDR2 YFSETQ. The germline V and J ends were trimmed by 5 bases and 5 bases, with 23 bases remaining between them. The CDR3 consists of 17 residues.

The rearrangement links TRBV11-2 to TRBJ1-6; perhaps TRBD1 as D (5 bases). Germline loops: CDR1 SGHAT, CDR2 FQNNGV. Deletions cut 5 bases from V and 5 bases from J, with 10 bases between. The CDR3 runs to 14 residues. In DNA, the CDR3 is TGTGCCAGCAGCGGGGGACTGAATAATTCACCCCTCCACTTT. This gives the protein CASSGGLNNSPLHF.

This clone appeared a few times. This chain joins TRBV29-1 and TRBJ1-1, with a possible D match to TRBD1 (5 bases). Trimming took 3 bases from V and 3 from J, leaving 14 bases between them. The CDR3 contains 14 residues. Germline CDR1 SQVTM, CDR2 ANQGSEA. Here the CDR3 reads CSVEGQGWDTEAFF. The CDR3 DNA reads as TGCAGCGTTGAGGGTCAGGGCTGGGACACTGAAGCTTTCTTT.

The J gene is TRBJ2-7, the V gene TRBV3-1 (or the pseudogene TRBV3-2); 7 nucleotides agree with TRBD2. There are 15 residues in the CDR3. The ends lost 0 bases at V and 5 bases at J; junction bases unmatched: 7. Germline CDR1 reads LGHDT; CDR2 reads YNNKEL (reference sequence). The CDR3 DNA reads TGTGCCAGCAGCCAAGATCTAGGGCTAGCGGACGAGCAGTACTTC. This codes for CASSQDLGLADEQYF.

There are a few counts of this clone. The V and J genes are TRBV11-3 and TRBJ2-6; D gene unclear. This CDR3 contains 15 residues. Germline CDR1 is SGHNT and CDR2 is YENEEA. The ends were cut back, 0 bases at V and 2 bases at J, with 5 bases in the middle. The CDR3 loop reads CASSLDGAGANVLTF. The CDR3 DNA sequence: TGTGCCAGCAGCTTAGACGGCGCTGGGGCCAACGTCCTGACTTTC.